A single sample gave rise to the 20 T cell receptor beta chains below, sequenced in a study of T cell changes during pregnancy in multiple sclerosis. Generated by immunoSEQ multiplex PCR, the TCRdb table keeps only in-frame clones and is missing some. The sample has about 55,000 clones, 75% to 90% seen once; the top ten hold approximately 0.58%. Source: CD4+ T cells from peripheral blood mononuclear cells, taken in the first trimester of pregnancy. The receptors derive from a female donor with multiple sclerosis, enrolled in a pregnancy study.

This chain connects TRBV27 to TRBJ2-7; possibly TRBD1 for D (6 bases). Trimming shortened V by 5 bases and J by 6 bases, and 14 bases separated the two germline ends. In germline, CDR1 is MNHEY, CDR2 SMNVEV (reference sequence). The CDR3 loop spans 13 amino acids. The DNA for the CDR3 is TGTGCCAGCAGTGCTATCAGGGGAAGCGAGCAGTACTTC. This sequence encodes CASSAIRGSEQYF.

The chain links TRBV19 to TRBJ1-2; the D is unclear. Trimming pared 0 bases from V and 4 bases from J, leaving 12 bases between. Germline CDR1 is LNHDA and CDR2 is SQIVND (reference sequence). The CDR3 is made up of 15 amino acids. CDR3 DNA: TGTGCCAGTAGTATAGATCTCGTAAGCCTCTATGGCTACACCTTC. Translation gives CASSIDLVSLYGYTF.

The V and J genes are TRBV29-1 and TRBJ1-1; TRBD1 might be the D (5 bases). V shed 4 bases and J shed 0 bases, with 9 bases lying between them. Germline-derived CDR1 and CDR2 are SQVTM and ANQGSEA. The CDR3 covers 13 residues. The CDR3 DNA reads TGCAGCGTTGCCTCAGGGTTGAACACTGAAGCTTTCTTT. This translates into CSVASGLNTEAFF.

This sequence joins TRBV7-6 and TRBJ1-4; 8 bases map to TRBD1. The germline V gene has CDR1 SGHVS and CDR2 FNYEAQ. The V and J ends lost 5 bases and 4 bases, in that order; junction bases with no gene match: 3. The CDR3 is 14 residues long. CDR3 bases: TGTGCCAGCAGCCTCGGACAGGGTAATGAAAAACTGTTTTTT. Protein: CASSLGQGNEKLFF.

The V call is TRBV5-6, the J call TRBJ2-3; D not certain. Germline V gives CDR1 SGHDT, CDR2 YYEEEE. CDR3 length: 14 amino acids. Trimming pared 3 bases from V and 2 bases from J, leaving 10 bases between. CDR3 region: CASSSSYPTDTQYF. Here the CDR3 DNA reads TGTGCCAGCAGCTCGTCCTACCCCACAGATACGCAGTATTTT.

The V and J genes are TRBV2 and TRBJ1-1, with D possibly matching TRBD1 (5 bases). The CDR3 covers 13 residues. V lost 5 bases, J lost 5 bases, and 12 bases lay in between. Looked up from germline, CDR1 is SNHLY and CDR2 is FYNNEI. The CDR3 DNA follows: TGTGCCAGCAGTCCGCAGGGTACGACTGAAGCTTTCTTT. It is translated as CASSPQGTTEAFF.

The V gene is TRBV28, the J gene TRBJ1-1; D ambiguous. From germline, CDR1 is MDHEN and CDR2 SYDVKM. The CDR3 runs to 15 residues. The V end lost 5 bases, the J end lost 5 bases, and 18 bases lay between the germline ends. The CDR3 coding sequence is TGTGCCAGCAGTCCTCGACTGGGAGTTGGGACTGAAGCTTTCTTT. It translates to CASSPRLGVGTEAFF.

The table lists this clone with a count of one. The V gene is TRBV27, the J gene TRBJ2-1; the match to TRBD2 covers 12 bases. The CDR3 is 16 amino acids. Trimming cost V 6 bases and J 8 bases; bases outside gene matches: 11. Germline V lookup: CDR1 MNHEY, CDR2 SMNVEV (reference sequence). CDR3 sequence reads: CASRARTSGILDEQFF. The CDR3 DNA sequence: TGTGCCAGCAGAGCTCGGACTAGCGGGATTCTGGATGAGCAGTTCTTC.

The chain uses TRBV10-3 and TRBJ1-1; possibly TRBD1 for D (6 bases). Germline V gives CDR1 ENHRY, CDR2 SYGVKD. There are 17 residues in the CDR3. V was shortened by 0 bases and J by 1 base, with 15 bases between the two germline ends. The CDR3 bases are TGTGCCATCAGTGAGTCGAGGGGGAAAGGACAGAACACTGAAGCTTTCTTT. Its protein product is CAISESRGKGQNTEAFF.

This chain connects TRBV27 to TRBJ1-1, with D possibly being TRBD1 (6 bases). The CDR3 length is 13 residues. Germline-derived CDR1 and CDR2 are MNHEY and SMNVEV (reference sequence). The germline V and J ends were trimmed by 6 bases and 0 bases, with 8 bases remaining between them. DNA for the CDR3: TGTGCCAGCAGGGACAGACTGAACACTGAAGCTTTCTTT. It yields the protein CASRDRLNTEAFF.

The V gene is TRBV10-1, the J gene TRBJ2-7; 7 bases agree with TRBD1. Germline CDR1 WNHNN, CDR2 SYGVQD (reference sequence). The trim removed 0 bases at V and 1 base at J, leaving 6 bases unmatched. The CDR3 is 16 residues long. The chain's CDR3 is CASSESSRTGSYEQYF. CDR3 nucleotides: TGCGCCAGCAGTGAGTCGAGTAGGACAGGATCCTACGAGCAGTACTTC.

This chain links TRBV6-1 with TRBJ1-2; the D gene is possibly TRBD1 (6 bases). Germline V CDR1 and CDR2: MNHNS, SASEGT. V lost 3 bases and J 5 bases, leaving 13 bases between the germline ends. The CDR3 length is 14 residues. In DNA, the CDR3 is TGTGCCAGCAGTGATCTCACAGGGTGGTATGGCTACACCTTC. Translated, it gives CASSDLTGWYGYTF.

The chain combines TRBV29-1 with TRBJ2-1; D may be TRBD1 (5 bases). Trimming pared 2 bases from V and 0 bases from J, leaving 8 bases between. This CDR3 is built from 14 residues. Germline CDR1 is SQVTM and CDR2 is ANQGSEA. The CDR3 DNA is TGCAGCGTTGAATACAGGCCCTCCTACAATGAGCAGTTCTTC. Translating it yields CSVEYRPSYNEQFF.

The genes are TRBV11-3 and TRBJ1-1; no clear D. V was cut by 7 bases and J by 1 base, with 7 bases left in between. Germline CDR1 reads SGHNT; CDR2 reads YENEEA. CDR3 size: 12 residues. In DNA form, the CDR3 reads TGTGCCAGCAACTCCCAGAACACTGAAGCTTTCTTT. It specifies CASNSQNTEAFF.

V gene TRBV18 combines with J gene TRBJ1-1, with no clear D. Germline V gene data show CDR1 as KGHSH and CDR2 as LQKENI. The V gene lost 6 bases and the J gene lost 1 base, with 9 bases spanning the gap. This CDR3 is 13 amino acids long. The chain's CDR3 is CASSPQENTEAFF. The CDR3 coding sequence is TGTGCCAGCTCTCCTCAGGAGAACACTGAAGCTTTCTTT.

This chain links TRBV29-1 with TRBJ2-1; a possible D gene is TRBD1 (6 bases). V was cut by 4 bases and J by 9 bases, with 22 bases left in between. This CDR3 contains 15 residues. Germline V gene lookup returns CDR1 SQVTM and CDR2 ANQGSEA. The CDR3 DNA reads as TGCAGCGTTGGGATGGGCCGCAGGGGCCAGGGTGAGCAGTTCTTC. It is translated as CSVGMGRRGQGEQFF.

V is TRBV5-1 and J is TRBJ2-7; TRBD1 aligns across 9 bases. The J segment lost 2 bases and the V segment lost 4 bases, leaving 4 bases of the junction unmatched. Germline assignment: CDR1 SGHRS and CDR2 YFSETQ. The CDR3 spans 14 residues. CDR3 in DNA: TGCGCCAGCAGCCCCGGGACAGGGACCTACGAGCAGTACTTC. This codes for CASSPGTGTYEQYF.

Only a few counts were recorded for this clone. This chain uses TRBV11-3 with TRBJ1-6; no firm D call. Germline V gene lookup returns CDR1 SGHNT and CDR2 YENEEA. Trimming took 1 base from V and 8 from J, leaving 6 bases between them. The CDR3 loop spans 13 amino acids. The CDR3 DNA sequence: TGTGCCAGCAGCTTAGCCGAGGATTCACCCCTCCACTTT. Its translation is CASSLAEDSPLHF. Full variable domain (rest looked up from reference TRBV11-3 and TRBJ1-6): EAGVVQSPRYKIIEKKQPVAFWCNPISGHNTLYWYLQNLGQGPELLIRYENEEAVDDSQLPKDRFSAERLKGVDSTLKIQPAELGDSAVYLCASSLAEDSPLHFGNGTRLTVT.

The chain combines TRBV10-1 with TRBJ2-1; no definite D call. V lost 9 bases and J 4 bases, leaving 7 bases between the germline ends. The CDR3 has 11 residues. The V gene's germline CDR1 is WNHNN and CDR2 SYGVQD (reference sequence). Here the CDR3 reads CASRVYNEQFF. CDR3 DNA sequence: TGCGCCAGTAGAGTTTACAATGAGCAGTTCTTC.

The chain combines TRBV7-9 with TRBJ1-1; D is unclear. Trimming cost V 2 bases and J 1 base, with 14 bases left between them. The germline V gene encodes CDR1 SEHNR and CDR2 FQNEAQ (reference sequence). This CDR3 has 16 residues. This chain's CDR3 is CASSLNPLGGNTEAFF. In DNA form, the CDR3 reads TGTGCCAGCAGCTTAAACCCCCTCGGCGGGAACACTGAAGCTTTCTTT.